This TCR beta chain derives from a study of identical twins. Study outcomes and limitations: Out-of-frame TCR alpha sharing observed in monozygotic twins exceeded model estimates. Fewer insertions marked abundant cord blood beta clonotypes; young adult naive trended weakly, memory not at all. Partial confounding of zero-insertion analyses by invariant MAIT and iNKT cells was possible.

With template switching, a universal primer site was added, and the cDNA carried unique molecular identifiers. TCRdb used MiXCR to reprocess the 5' RACE reads, holding one entry per CDR3 protein. Here the sample spans approximately 690,000 distinct CDR3 sequences, 5.5% to 7.5% being singletons. The CDR3 is 17 residues long. Germline V gene data show CDR1 as MNHEY and CDR2 as SMNVEV (reference sequence). The junction had 7 bases not matched to a gene; V was cut back by 7 bases and J by 0 bases. This clonotype was detected a few times. Its antigen is unknown. Sequencing was carried out using naive T cells sorted from blood. The chain couples TRBV27 to TRBJ2-2; 11 nucleotides line up with TRBD2. This TCR was sampled from a young man in good health. This CDR3 is CASIRSGRASNTGELFF. DNA for the CDR3: TGTGCCAGCATTCGTAGCGGGAGGGCCTCGAACACCGGGGAGCTGTTTTTT.